This entry lists 14 T cell receptor beta chains sequenced from one sample in a study of human T cells and chemical hapten exposure. The time point was: patch test 1, 2 weeks after DPC sensitization. As for treatment: therapeutic diphenylcyclopropenone sensitization with weekly scalp DPC. MiXCR was run by TCRdb on the RACE reads, yielding one entry per CDR3 protein. Here the sample spans roughly 360,000 distinct CDR3 sequences, roughly 5% being singletons. Here the sequenced sample was whole blood, taken in connection with sensitization to the hapten diphenylcyclopropenone (DPC). These receptors were collected from a woman between 45 and 65 years old with alopecia areata. Some clones in this sample may be carry-over from other donors' samples.

This clonotype was found a few times. The J gene is TRBJ2-5, the V gene TRBV27; TRBD1 or TRBD2 may be the D gene (6 bases each). The germline CDR1 and CDR2 sequences are MNHEY and SMNVEV (reference sequence). Trimming cost V 3 bases and J 5 bases, with 16 bases left between them. The length of the CDR3 is 15 residues. The CDR3 here is CASSLGGERGETQYF. CDR3 in DNA: TGTGCCAGCAGTTTGGGGGGCGAGAGGGGGGAGACCCAGTACTTC.

At least ten counts were recorded for this clonotype. This chain connects TRBV15 to TRBJ1-5; D not certain. The CDR3 loop spans 14 amino acids. Trimming stripped 4 bases from V and 4 bases from J, with 11 bases between. Germline V gives CDR1 LNHNV, CDR2 YYDKDF (reference sequence). The CDR3 here is CATSTTRENQPQHF. CDR3 nucleotide sequence: TGTGCCACCAGCACCACGCGGGAAAATCAGCCCCAGCATTTT.

The chain joins TRBV6-2 or TRBV6-3 to TRBJ2-3; tentative D call: TRBD2 (5 bases). V was clipped by 4 bases and J by 1 base, with 15 bases between them. The CDR3 totals 16 residues. Germline V gene data show CDR1 as MNHEY and CDR2 as SVGEGT. CDR3 amino acids: CASSLTWERGTDTQYF. For the CDR3, the DNA is TGTGCCAGCAGTTTGACCTGGGAGAGGGGCACAGATACGCAGTATTTT.

The rearrangement uses TRBV5-1 and TRBJ2-1; possible D gene TRBD1, 7 bases. The CDR3 spans 14 residues. From germline, CDR1 is SGHRS and CDR2 YFSETQ. V lost 5 bases and J 8 bases, leaving 17 bases between the germline ends. The CDR3 DNA is TGCGCCAGCAGGCGGGACAGTCCTGGCGATGAGCAGTTCTTC. It is translated as CASRRDSPGDEQFF.

This clonotype has just a few counts. This chain links TRBV29-1 with TRBJ1-6; D remains unclear. The CDR3 totals 13 residues. V was trimmed by 4 bases and J by 11 bases, leaving 15 bases between them. Per the germline V gene, CDR1 is SQVTM and CDR2 is ANQGSEA. In DNA form, the CDR3 reads TGCAGCGTTGCGGCCAACCCGAAGGCACCCCTCCACTTT. Its translation is CSVAANPKAPLHF.

This clonotype was recorded many times. J is TRBJ1-1 and V is TRBV20-1, with 9 bases that match TRBD1. Germline loops: CDR1 DFQATT, CDR2 SNEGSKA (reference sequence). After removal of 3 bases from V and 5 bases from J, the junction contained 19 bases not matched to a gene. The CDR3 has 18 amino acids. The CDR3 region is CSASSPFIGQGKVTEAFF. The CDR3 DNA reads TGCAGTGCTAGTAGCCCCTTTATTGGACAGGGGAAAGTTACTGAAGCTTTCTTT.

This clonotype was counted at least ten times. V and J are TRBV3-1 and TRBJ2-7, with a tentative D call TRBD1 (6 bases). From germline, CDR1 is LGHDT and CDR2 YNNKEL (reference sequence). V lost 1 base, J lost 4 bases, and 14 bases lay in between. The CDR3 is made up of 15 amino acids. CDR3 DNA sequence: TGTGCCAGCAGCCAAGGCGTGGGGGCTGGATACGAGCAGTACTTC. Translating it yields CASSQGVGAGYEQYF.

Ten or more counts support this clonotype. The chain couples TRBV7-9 to TRBJ2-2; D gene uncertain. Germline loops: CDR1 SEHNR, CDR2 FQNEAQ (reference sequence). The CDR3 is made up of 9 amino acids. V gave up 10 bases and J gave up 6 bases, with 3 bases separating them. The CDR3 loop reads CATPGELFF. The CDR3 DNA reads TGTGCCACCCCCGGGGAGCTGTTTTTT.

This clonotype has at least ten counts. The rearrangement joins TRBV29-1 to TRBJ2-6; D is unclear. CDR1 SQVTM and CDR2 ANQGSEA come from the germline V gene. The V end lost 0 bases, the J end lost 1 base, and 7 bases lay between the germline ends. The CDR3 is made up of 15 amino acids. CDR3 coding DNA: TGCAGCGTTGAAGATCGGGTTTCTGGGGCCAACGTCCTGACTTTC. Protein product: CSVEDRVSGANVLTF.

This clonotype was found a few times. The J gene is TRBJ2-5, the V gene TRBV18; 7 bases fit TRBD2. The CDR3 totals 15 residues. Germline CDR1 is KGHSH and CDR2 is LQKENI. V was clipped by 4 bases and J by 2 bases; unmatched bases: 7. DNA for the CDR3: TGTGCCAGCTCACGGGGTCGAGCGGGACAAGAGACCCAGTACTTC. Translating it yields CASSRGRAGQETQYF.

This clonotype was observed at least ten times. The rearrangement uses TRBV7-2 and TRBJ2-7; 10 positions match TRBD2. The germline gives CDR1 SGHTA, CDR2 FQGNSA. Trimming at V came to 3 bases and at J to 2 bases, leaving 4 bases not matched to a gene. The CDR3 length is 15 residues. The CDR3 DNA follows: TGTGCCAGCAGCTTCCGGCTAGCGGGAGCCTACGAGCAGTACTTC. It translates to CASSFRLAGAYEQYF. Filled out from reference TRBV7-2 and TRBJ2-7, the complete variable domain reads GAGVSQSPSNKVTEKGKDVELRCDPISGHTALYWYRQSLGQGLEFLIYFQGNSAPDKSGLPSDRFSAERTGGSVSTLTIQRTQQEDSAVYLCASSFRLAGAYEQYFGPGTRLTVT.

This clonotype was observed a handful of times. The CDR3 reads CSATLSGKGNEQFF. The CDR3 nucleotides read TGCAGTGCTACCTTAAGCGGGAAGGGGAATGAGCAGTTCTTC. The chain recombines TRBV20-1 with TRBJ2-1; 7 bases align to TRBD2. CDR1 and CDR2 (germline): DFQATT, SNEGSKA (reference sequence). The CDR3 spans 14 residues. V trimming: 4 bases; J trimming: 7 bases; junction bases outside the gene matches: 10.

This clonotype was found a few times. V gene TRBV12-5 combines with J gene TRBJ1-2, with D hard to call. From germline, CDR1 is LGHNT and CDR2 FRNRAP. The V and J ends lost 7 bases and 3 bases respectively, with 12 bases between them. The CDR3 sequence is 13 residues long. In nucleotides, the CDR3 is TGTGCTAGTGACCTGGACGGACACTATGGCTACACCTTC. The encoded protein is CASDLDGHYGYTF.

This clonotype was detected ten times or more. Here the CDR3 DNA reads TGCGCCAGCAGCGCCGAGGGGGCGGTTACTGAAGCTTTCTTT. Translated, it gives CASSAEGAVTEAFF. The V and J genes are TRBV5-1 and TRBJ1-1, with 7 bases aligning to TRBD1. The CDR3 has 14 amino acids. The germline CDR1 and CDR2 sequences are SGHRS and YFSETQ. The J segment lost 5 bases and the V segment lost 4 bases, leaving 8 bases of the junction unmatched.